This record covers a single TCR beta chain. The specificity of this receptor is unknown. Within one base of it there is no much larger clone, and no base qualities were kept. The V end loses 3 bases and the J end loses 0 bases, and a stretch of 12 bases separates them. CDR1 SGHDT and CDR2 YYEEEE are derived from the germline V gene. Spanning cysteine to phenylalanine, the CDR3 consists of 16 amino acids. The entry retains the CDR3 DNA only, 48 bases that are in frame from base 1. Libraries were built with the immunoSEQ multiplex PCR assay. TCRdb carries this immuneACCESS record with in-frame sequences only. Its versions omit some clonotypes, under half of them owing to an unresolved V gene in the studies checked, with the rest unexplained. Present in this sample are some 63,000 clones, about 91% of which were seen just once. About 0.85% of the sample is taken by the ten largest. The sample is drawn from a study of T cell changes during pregnancy in multiple sclerosis (dated by TCRdb to the late 2010s). In terms of the full investigation: The study looked at changes in the T cell repertoire across pregnancy in women with multiple sclerosis.

The chain is assembled from TRBV5-6 and TRBJ1-4; there is no confident call for the D gene. The origin of this receptor is a female donor with multiple sclerosis, enrolled in a pregnancy study. The sequences come from peripheral blood, collected before pregnancy. CDR3 region: CASSSGRDATNEKLFF. The DNA is as follows: TGTGCCAGCAGCTCCGGGCGGGATGCAACTAATGAAAAACTGTTTTTT.